Many counts were recorded for the clone carrying this T cell receptor beta chain. Its target is unknown. Germline V gives CDR1 SEHNR, CDR2 FQNEAQ (reference sequence). This CDR3 has 11 amino acids. V was trimmed by 10 bases and J by 4 bases, leaving 11 bases between them. Amplified TCR beta CDR3 regions were obtained using RNA transcripts as template. After a first-round RT-PCR with HTBI primers, a second-round multiplex PCR was run. TCRdb re-called the multiplex PCR reads with MiXCR, one entry per CDR3 protein. Among 210,000 or so distinct CDR3 sequences, 25% to 30% were seen once, and the ten largest hold approximately 8.6%. These data come from a study of Graves' ophthalmopathy and Graves' hyperthyroidism. Study observations and caveats: Most expanded thyroid clonotypes above 0.001 frequency also appeared in blood. Separation of ophthalmopathy from stable hyperthyroidism was achieved by a 13-signature model, at 85% to 90% sensitivity and under 82% specificity.

Other autoimmune diseases, uncontrolled infections, pregnancy and lactation each led to patient exclusion. PBMCs came from about 10 ml of fresh peripheral blood. This sequence originates from a man aged 50-60 years with Graves' ophthalmopathy. Sample: peripheral blood. V and J are TRBV7-9 and TRBJ2-7; D remains unclear. The CDR3 here is CATSPQYEQYF. The CDR3 nucleotides are TGTGCCACCTCGCCCCAGTACGAGCAGTACTTC.